What follows is one T cell receptor beta chain and its context. The antigen is not known. The sample comes from a study of cytomegalovirus exposure and HLA in healthy donors. V lost 2 bases to trimming and J lost 5 bases, with 9 bases between them. The CDR3 extends over 13 amino acids. The germline CDR1 and CDR2 sequences are SGHTA and FQGNSA. The PCR made use of 60 Vbeta and 13 Jbeta primers. Original handling: Later reanalysis found roughly 80 million unique TCR beta chains, roughly 9.9 million of them shared. Method: immunoSEQ multiplex PCR; TCRdb's copy keeps in-frame clones and lacks some. The DNA gave D and trimming, while V, J and clone size come from that table. The table records roughly 72,000 clones, around two thirds of them present only once. Findings and limits, study-wide: A later examination showed that TCR association rates differed by HLA locus, with DRB1 most and HLA-C fewest. An analysis was carried out at a later point. It showed that HLA-associated TCR beta chains were more clonally expanded than equally common non-associated chains. Sequence variants that were highly shared formed a cluster that was likely a sequencing artifact.

The sample comprised PBMCs. V is TRBV7-2 and J is TRBJ2-5; possibly TRBD2 for D (6 bases). This sequence originates from a human donor in good health. CDR3 protein: CASSLPGDETQYF. Written as DNA, the CDR3 is TGTGCCAGCAGCTTACCGGGGGACGAGACCCAGTACTTC.